This T cell receptor (beta chain) originates from a study of T cell clones after liver transplantation. Study information: Immunosuppression withdrawal was tried within 2 years after liver transplantation in this trial.

Profiled with immunoSEQ multiplex PCR; TCRdb holds only in-frame clones, not every one. The repertoire holds 75,000 to 100,000 clones, with roughly four fifths as singletons. The table lists this clone with a count of one. Trimming cost V 5 bases and J 1 base, with 11 bases left between them. Germline V CDR1 and CDR2: SQVTM, ANQGSEA. The CDR3 consists of 13 residues. The sequencing here drew on CD4+ T cells from blood, taken approximately 3.5 years after liver transplant. The sequence came from a human patient who received a liver transplant. Some T cells here may be from the graft donor. V is TRBV29-1 and J is TRBJ2-5; no firm D call. Here the CDR3 DNA reads TGCAGCGTTTTAAGACCCCGCCAAGAGACCCAGTACTTC. Its protein is CSVLRPRQETQYF.